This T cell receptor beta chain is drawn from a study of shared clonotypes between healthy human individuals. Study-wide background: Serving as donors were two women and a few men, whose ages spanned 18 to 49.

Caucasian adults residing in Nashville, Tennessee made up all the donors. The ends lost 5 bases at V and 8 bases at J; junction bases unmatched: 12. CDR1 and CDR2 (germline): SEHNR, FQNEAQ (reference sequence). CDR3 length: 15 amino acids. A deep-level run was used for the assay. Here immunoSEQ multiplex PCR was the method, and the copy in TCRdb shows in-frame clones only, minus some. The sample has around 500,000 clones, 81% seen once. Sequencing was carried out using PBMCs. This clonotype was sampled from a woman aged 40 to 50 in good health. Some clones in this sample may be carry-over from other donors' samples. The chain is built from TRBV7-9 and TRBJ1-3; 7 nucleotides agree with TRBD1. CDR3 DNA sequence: TGTGCCAGCAGCCCCCGCTCGACAGGGAGGGACACCATATATTTT. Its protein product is CASSPRSTGRDTIYF.